These 29 T cell receptor beta chains share one sample of origin, sequenced in a study of human T cells and chemical hapten exposure. TCRdb analysed the RACE reads with MiXCR anew, one entry per CDR3 protein. This sample has approximately 160,000 distinct CDR3 sequences, with roughly 26% found just once. Sample time point: patch test 3, about 24 weeks after DPC sensitization. Treatment defined: therapeutic diphenylcyclopropenone sensitization with weekly scalp DPC. This material consisted of whole blood, taken in connection with sensitization to the hapten diphenylcyclopropenone (DPC). The receptor source for this set is a woman between 18 and 29 years old with alopecia areata. Some clones in this sample may be carry-over from other donors' samples.

The V and J genes are TRBV2 and TRBJ1-4, with D tentatively TRBD1 (5 bases). Per germline, CDR1 SNHLY and CDR2 FYNNEI. CDR3 size: 15 residues. The germline V and J ends were trimmed by 4 bases and 8 bases, with 17 bases remaining between them. CDR3 DNA sequence: TGTGCCAGCAGTGGACCCGACAGAAGAACAGAAAAACTGTTTTTT. This translates into CASSGPDRRTEKLFF.

V gene TRBV10-3 combines with J gene TRBJ2-7, with TRBD1 matching over 8 bases. V trimming: 3 bases; J trimming: 1 base; junction bases outside the gene matches: 5. The CDR3 has 15 amino acids. Germline CDR1 reads ENHRY; CDR2 reads SYGVKD. The CDR3 loop is CAISERQGSSYEQYF. The CDR3 DNA reads TGTGCCATCAGTGAACGACAGGGGTCGTCCTACGAGCAGTACTTC.

J is TRBJ1-6 and V is TRBV27; 9 nucleotides align to TRBD1. CDR1 and CDR2 (germline): MNHEY, SMNVEV (reference sequence). CDR3 length equals 15 residues. Trimming cost V 4 bases and J 9 bases; bases outside gene matches: 7. The CDR3 region is CASSSGTGPPSPLHF. CDR3 in DNA: TGTGCCAGCAGTTCCGGGACAGGGCCCCCTTCACCCCTCCACTTT.

The chain recombines TRBV7-2 with TRBJ2-5; D gene uncertain. This CDR3 comprises 13 residues. CDR1 is SGHTA, CDR2 FQGNSA, per germline. Trimming left V 5 bases short and J 4 bases short, with 11 bases between. The CDR3 DNA follows: TGTGCCAGCAGCCAGGCCCCGGCAGAGACCCAGTACTTC. Amino acid sequence: CASSQAPAETQYF.

This chain connects TRBV20-1 to TRBJ1-1; D unresolved. V was cut by 0 bases and J by 2 bases, with 7 bases left in between. The CDR3 has 13 residues. Looked up from germline, CDR1 is DFQATT and CDR2 is SNEGSKA (reference sequence). This CDR3 is CSARDPSNTEAFF. CDR3 bases: TGCAGTGCTAGAGATCCGAGTAACACTGAAGCTTTCTTT.

At least ten counts were recorded for this clonotype. The V gene is TRBV30, the J gene TRBJ1-1, with no clear D. The length of the CDR3 is 13 residues. Germline CDR1 and CDR2: GTSNPN and SVGIG (reference sequence). V lost 5 bases, J lost 1 base, and 11 bases lay in between. The CDR3 DNA is TGTGCCTGGCAAGAGACGGAGAACACTGAAGCTTTCTTT. Protein sequence: CAWQETENTEAFF.

V usage is TRBV15 and J usage is TRBJ2-1, with TRBD2 matching over 8 bases. The CDR3 is 15 residues long. Unmatched junction bases numbered 3, after V lost 0 bases and J lost 5 bases. Germline CDR1 reads LNHNV; CDR2 reads YYDKDF (reference sequence). CDR3 nucleotides: TGTGCCACCAGCAGAGATCGGGGGGGTAACAATGAGCAGTTCTTC. Translation gives CATSRDRGGNNEQFF.

This clonotype was seen more than once but under ten times. The rearrangement joins TRBV29-1 to TRBJ2-7; 8 bases fit TRBD1. This CDR3 region has 15 residues. V gave up 5 bases and J gave up 2 bases; unmatched junction bases: 11. Germline CDR1 and CDR2: SQVTM and ANQGSEA. The CDR3 DNA follows: TGCAGCGTTTCCCAGGGGGCCTTTTCGGCCTACGAGCAGTACTTC. Encoded protein: CSVSQGAFSAYEQYF.

V is TRBV11-2 and J is TRBJ1-5; D is undetermined. CDR1 is SGHAT, CDR2 FQNNGV, per germline. The V end lost 4 bases, the J end lost 4 bases, and 8 bases lay between the germline ends. This CDR3 region has 13 residues. DNA for the CDR3: TGTGCCAGCAGCTGGGGTGGGAATCAGCCCCAGCATTTT. This gives the protein CASSWGGNQPQHF.

J is TRBJ2-3 and V is TRBV4-2; D possibly corresponds to TRBD2 (5 bases). Per germline, CDR1 LGHNA and CDR2 YNFKEQ. The ends were cut back, 2 bases at V and 2 bases at J, with 14 bases in the middle. The CDR3 covers 16 residues. The CDR3: CASSQLSGSSTDTQYF. The CDR3 bases are TGTGCCAGCAGCCAACTAAGCGGATCCTCCACAGATACGCAGTATTTT.

V usage is TRBV19 and J usage is TRBJ2-2; TRBD1 aligns across 8 bases. CDR1 and CDR2 from the germline V gene are LNHDA and SQIVND (reference sequence). This CDR3 has 16 residues. With V trimmed by 4 bases and J by 4 bases, 8 bases remained unmatched. This CDR3 is CASSKVRQGPTGELFF. Here the CDR3 DNA reads TGTGCCAGTAGTAAGGTCCGACAGGGGCCCACCGGGGAGCTGTTTTTT.

J is TRBJ2-1 and V is TRBV5-6, with 9 bases fitting TRBD2. The V segment lost 1 base and the J segment 8 bases; nucleotides outside the gene matches: 10. CDR1 SGHDT and CDR2 YYEEEE come from the germline V gene. The CDR3 contains 16 residues. The CDR3 sequence is CASSLLAGGAGDEQFF. The DNA of the CDR3 is TGTGCCAGCAGCTTGTTGGCGGGGGGGGCCGGGGATGAGCAGTTCTTC.

Only one count was recorded for this clonotype. V usage is TRBV20-1 and J usage is TRBJ2-3, with D possibly matching TRBD2 (6 bases). Deletions cut 2 bases from V and 3 bases from J, with 9 bases between. Germline assignment: CDR1 DFQATT and CDR2 SNEGSKA (reference sequence). The CDR3 consists of 13 residues. Written as DNA, the CDR3 is TGCAGTGCTAGATCTGGGACTACAGATACGCAGTATTTT. Translation gives CSARSGTTDTQYF.

This clonotype was detected only a few times. The chain has TRBV6-2 or TRBV6-3 and TRBJ1-1; D is unclear. CDR1 is MNHEY and CDR2 is SVGEGT in the germline V gene. Trimming left V 2 bases short and J 4 bases short, with 23 bases between. The CDR3 is 18 residues long. For the CDR3, the DNA is TGTGCCAGCAGTTACGTTAACCGGGTCACACGGAGGGCCACTGAAGCTTTCTTT. Protein product: CASSYVNRVTRRATEAFF.

The chain has TRBV24-1 and TRBJ2-6, with D tentatively TRBD1 (6 bases). Germline-derived CDR1 and CDR2 are KGHDR and SFDVKD. The CDR3 spans 14 residues. V gave up 8 bases and J gave up 4 bases, with 11 bases separating them. The CDR3 bases are TGTGCCACCATACAGGGTGCCGGGGCCAACGTCCTGACTTTC. Its protein is CATIQGAGANVLTF.

The V call is TRBV7-2, the J call TRBJ2-3; the D gene is possibly TRBD2 (6 bases). CDR1 is SGHTA, CDR2 FQGNSA, per germline. The CDR3 covers 14 residues. Between the trimmed V and J ends, which lost 0 bases and 6 bases, there was a span of 10 bases. CDR3 nucleotides: TGTGCCAGCAGCTTAGCTCGAGGGACTGATACGCAGTATTTT. Its protein is CASSLARGTDTQYF.

V is TRBV7-9 and J is TRBJ1-3; D not resolved. Between the trimmed V and J ends, which lost 8 bases and 0 bases, there was a span of 11 bases. Per the germline V gene, CDR1 is SEHNR and CDR2 is FQNEAQ (reference sequence). This CDR3 is 14 amino acids long. CDR3: CASHAAASGNTIYF. CDR3 bases: TGTGCCAGCCACGCGGCAGCCTCTGGAAACACCATATATTTT. Full variable domain (remainder filled in from reference TRBV7-9 and TRBJ1-3): DTGVSQNPRHKITKRGQNVTFRCDPISEHNRLYWYRQTLGQGPEFLTYFQNEAQLEKSRLLSDRFSAERPKGSFSTLEIQRTEQGDSAMYLCASHAAASGNTIYFGEGSWLTVV.

V and J are TRBV6-1 and TRBJ2-7; tentative D call: TRBD1 (5 bases). This CDR3 is built from 12 residues. Trimming left V 4 bases short and J 7 bases short, with 11 bases between. Germline-derived CDR1 and CDR2 are MNHNS and SASEGT. In DNA form, the CDR3 reads TGTGCCAGCAGTGCAAGGGGTAGGGAGCAGTACTTC. Residues: CASSARGREQYF.

The chain employs TRBV7-2 and TRBJ2-3, with D unresolved. From germline, CDR1 is SGHTA and CDR2 FQGNSA. Between the trimmed V and J ends, which lost 2 bases and 5 bases, there was a span of 11 bases. The CDR3 spans 14 residues. CDR3 residues: CASSLRQVKDTQYF. CDR3 in DNA: TGTGCCAGCAGCTTACGTCAGGTTAAAGATACGCAGTATTTT. Variable domain in full (rest from reference TRBV7-2 and TRBJ2-3): GAGVSQSPSNKVTEKGKDVELRCDPISGHTALYWYRQSLGQGLEFLIYFQGNSAPDKSGLPSDRFSAERTGGSVSTLTIQRTQQEDSAVYLCASSLRQVKDTQYFGPGTRLTVL.

V is TRBV7-2 and J is TRBJ2-3; D is possibly TRBD2 (7 bases). The CDR3 covers 14 residues. V was shortened by 7 bases and J by 6 bases, with 17 bases between the two germline ends. Germline-derived CDR1 and CDR2 are SGHTA and FQGNSA. The CDR3 DNA is TGTGCCAGCAAGCCTCCCGGGGGGCCGGATACGCAGTATTTT. Translating gives CASKPPGGPDTQYF.

This clonotype was counted a few times. The chain links TRBV27 to TRBJ1-5; the D is unclear. CDR1 is MNHEY, CDR2 SMNVEV, per germline (reference sequence). Trimming took 2 bases from V and 4 from J, leaving 6 bases between them. The length of the CDR3 is 13 residues. CDR3 residues: CASSLSRNQPQHF. DNA of the CDR3: TGTGCCAGCAGTTTAAGTAGGAATCAGCCCCAGCATTTT.

The chain carries TRBV9 and TRBJ2-1; TRBD2 matches at 12 bases. This CDR3 is built from 16 residues. The V segment lost 2 bases and the J segment 6 bases; nucleotides outside the gene matches: 6. Germline CDR1 is SGDLS and CDR2 is YYNGEE. The CDR3 DNA is TGTGCCAGCAGCGTCCTTCCACTAGCGGGAGGCAATGAGCAGTTCTTC. Protein product: CASSVLPLAGGNEQFF.

The V call is TRBV4-3, the J call TRBJ1-5, with 7 nucleotides matching TRBD1. Germline CDR1 and CDR2: LGHNA and YSLEER. V shed 4 bases and J 1 base; nucleotides not matched to a gene: 1. This CDR3 region has 14 residues. CDR3 DNA: TGCGCCAGCAGCCTACAGGGGAGCAATCAGCCCCAGCATTTT. Translation: CASSLQGSNQPQHF.

In this sample, this clonotype turned up many times. CDR3 DNA sequence: TGCGCCAGCAGCCAAGAGGGTTCCGGGGCCAACGTCCTGACTTTC. This encodes CASSQEGSGANVLTF. The V and J genes are TRBV4-3 and TRBJ2-6; D is ambiguous. Trimming removed 0 bases at V and 4 bases at J, with 7 bases between. The CDR3 consists of 15 residues. Germline V lookup: CDR1 LGHNA, CDR2 YSLEER.

V gene TRBV29-1 combines with J gene TRBJ2-2; 7 bases match TRBD2. CDR1 and CDR2 (germline): SQVTM, ANQGSEA. This CDR3 has 12 residues. V lost 8 bases, J lost 4 bases, and 4 bases stayed unmatched. CDR3 protein: CSSGLPTGELFF. CDR3 bases: TGCAGCTCGGGACTACCCACCGGGGAGCTGTTTTTT.

This clonotype was detected once. The chain links TRBV4-1 to TRBJ2-7; maybe TRBD1 (5 bases). The V and J ends lost 2 bases and 2 bases respectively, with 13 bases between them. The CDR3 has 15 amino acids. Per germline, CDR1 MGHRA and CDR2 YSYEKL. CDR3 protein: CASSQRLDRAYEQYF. The CDR3 bases are TGCGCCAGCAGCCAAAGGTTAGACAGAGCCTACGAGCAGTACTTC.

The chain is built from TRBV10-3 and TRBJ2-7, with D unresolved. This CDR3 spans 12 amino acids. Trimming removed 4 bases from V and 2 bases from J, with 6 bases in between. Germline loops: CDR1 ENHRY, CDR2 SYGVKD. CDR3 region: CAISANTYEQYF. For the CDR3, the DNA is TGTGCCATCAGTGCCAACACCTACGAGCAGTACTTC.

The rearrangement uses TRBV4-2 and TRBJ2-5; D ambiguous. V dropped 4 bases and J dropped 4 bases, with 16 bases sitting between them. The length of the CDR3 is 15 residues. The germline CDR1 and CDR2 sequences are LGHNA and YNFKEQ. The CDR3 sequence: CASSRATTGTETQYF. CDR3 sequence (DNA): TGTGCCAGCAGCCGGGCGACAACGGGCACAGAGACCCAGTACTTC.

V gene TRBV20-1 combines with J gene TRBJ2-1; perhaps TRBD2 as D (5 bases). CDR3 size: 14 residues. CDR1 DFQATT and CDR2 SNEGSKA come from the germline V gene (reference sequence). Trimming removed 8 bases at V and 7 bases at J, with 21 bases between. The CDR3 region is CSSTDGLSPNEQFF. CDR3 nucleotides: TGCAGTTCGACCGATGGACTTAGCCCGAATGAGCAGTTCTTC.